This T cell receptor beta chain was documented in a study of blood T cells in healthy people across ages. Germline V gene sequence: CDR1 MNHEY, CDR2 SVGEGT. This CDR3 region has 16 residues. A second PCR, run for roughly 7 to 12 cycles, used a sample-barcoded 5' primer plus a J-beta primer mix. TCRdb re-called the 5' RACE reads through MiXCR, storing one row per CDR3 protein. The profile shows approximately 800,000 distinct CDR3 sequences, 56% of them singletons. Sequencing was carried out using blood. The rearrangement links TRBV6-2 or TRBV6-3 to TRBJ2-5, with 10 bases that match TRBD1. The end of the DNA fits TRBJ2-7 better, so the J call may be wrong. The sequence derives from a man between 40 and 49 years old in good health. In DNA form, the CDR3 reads TGTGCCAGCAGTTACTGGGGACAGGGGCACCTTAACGAGCAGTACTTC. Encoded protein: CASSYWGQGHLNEQYF.